Listed below are T cell receptor beta chains from one sample, sequenced in a study of CD8+CD57+ T cells in acquired aplastic anemia. TCRdb redid the calling of the reads with MiXCR, one entry per CDR3 protein. The sample includes 100,000 to 150,000 distinct CDR3 sequences, about 48% of them seen just once. Sequencing was carried out using sorted CD4+, CD8+, or CD8+CD57+ T cells (not recorded which) from PBMCs. All receptors come from a human donor in good health, serving as a control. The CDR3 runs from the conserved cysteine through the conserved F or W. The order of the fields is V gene, clone size, D gene, CDR3 length, J gene, CDR3 DNA, CDR3 protein. The D gene is left open where the match is weak. Clone size is given for some rows only: seen once, a few or many times, or a class if the clone is expanded.

TRBV3-1	few	-	19	TRBJ1-3	TGTGCCAGCAGCCAAGAATGGGGGGGGGTATCCCCCCTCGGGAACACCATATATTTT	CASSQEWGGVSPLGNTIYF
TRBV18	-	-	17	TRBJ2-7	TGTGCCAGCTCACCACGGGAACAGAGTCGCTCCTACAATGAGCAGTACTTC	CASSPREQSRSYNEQYF
TRBV18	few	-	13	TRBJ2-3	TGTGCGGGAAAGGGGACTAGCACAGATACGCAGTATTTT	CAGKGTSTDTQYF
TRBV5-1	once	-	15	TRBJ1-2	TGCGCCAGCAGCTTGCGGGTCGGGGTTAACTATGGCTACACCTTC	CASSLRVGVNYGYTF
TRBV20-1	many	-	15	TRBJ2-6	TGCAGTGCTAGAGGAGGCAGTGACGGGGCCAACGTCCTGACTTTC	CSARGGSDGANVLTF
TRBV25-1	-	TRBD2	15	TRBJ2-1	TGTGCCAGCAGTGGGCTAGCGGGAGGCCACAATGAGCAGTTCTTC	CASSGLAGGHNEQFF
TRBV20-1	-	TRBD2	15	TRBJ2-3	TGCAGTGCCCGTACTAGCGGGGGGAGAGCAGATACGCAGTATTTT	CSARTSGGRADTQYF
TRBV7-3	-	-	13	TRBJ2-3	TGTGCCAGCAGCTTTTCGGGCACAGATACGCAGTATTTT	CASSFSGTDTQYF
TRBV10-3	-	TRBD1	14	TRBJ1-6	TGTGCCATCGGGAGAACAGGGGACAATTCACCCCTCCACTTT	CAIGRTGDNSPLHF
TRBV15	-	-	14	TRBJ2-5	TGTGCCACCAGCCGAGAGGGCATGCGAGAGACCCAGTACTTC	CATSREGMRETQYF
TRBV7-2	-	TRBD1	13	TRBJ1-1	TGTGCCAGCAGCTACGGGACAGGGGAAAAAGCTTTCTTT	CASSYGTGEKAFF
TRBV11-3	many	-	15	TRBJ1-6	TGTGCCAGCAGCTTAGATCTCTTCGGGACAACACCCCTCCACTTT	CASSLDLFGTTPLHF
TRBV9	many	-	15	TRBJ1-3	TGTGCCAGCAGCGTAGCTGCAACAATTGGAAACACCATATATTTT	CASSVAATIGNTIYF
TRBV24-1	-	-	12	TRBJ1-1	TGTGCCACCAGTGACCCGGGCACTGAAGCTTTCTTT	CATSDPGTEAFF
TRBV7-3	many	-	13	TRBJ1-5	TGTGCCAGCAGCTCTTTTAGGGGTCAGCCCCAGCATTTT	CASSSFRGQPQHF
TRBV5-8	many	-	13	TRBJ1-6	TGTGCCAGCAGCTACAGGACGGCATCACCCCTCCACTTT	CASSYRTASPLHF
TRBV19	-	-	12	TRBJ1-1	TGTGCCAGTAGTTTCAGGGTAACTGAAGCTTTCTTT	CASSFRVTEAFF
TRBV19	-	-	14	TRBJ2-1	TGTGCCAGTAGTAGCGGGACTGCCTGGGATGAGCAGTTCTTC	CASSSGTAWDEQFF
TRBV10-2	-	TRBD1	15	TRBJ2-3	TGCGCCAGCAGTGATCAAGACAGGGTATACGGTACGCAGTATTTT	CASSDQDRVYGTQYF
TRBV5-1	-	-	14	TRBJ1-4	TGCGCCAGCAGCTTGGTACAGGGTAATGAAAAACTGTTTTTT	CASSLVQGNEKLFF
TRBV19	-	-	14	TRBJ1-1	TGTGCCAGTAGTGTCACAGGGACTAACACTGAAGCTTTCTTT	CASSVTGTNTEAFF
TRBV24-1	few	TRBD1	13	TRBJ1-1	TGTGCCACCAGTGATTCCGGACAGGGCGAAGCTTTCTTT	CATSDSGQGEAFF
TRBV20-1	-	-	14	TRBJ1-2	TGCAGTGCTACTCAGGGAACAGGTTATGGGGGCTACACCTTC	CSATQGTGYGGYTF
TRBV10-3	-	TRBD1	16	TRBJ1-2	TGTGCCAGCAATAAAAGTTGGGGACAGGGGGTAAATGGCTACACCTTC	CASNKSWGQGVNGYTF
TRBV3-1	-	-	13	TRBJ2-3	TGTGCCAGCAGCGCCGGCAGTCCAGATACGCAGTATTTT	CASSAGSPDTQYF
TRBV4-2	many	-	16	TRBJ1-2	TGTGCCAGCAGCCAAGATGCCGAGCCCTCTAACTATGGCTACACCTTC	CASSQDAEPSNYGYTF
TRBV12-3/TRBV12-4	many	-	13	TRBJ1-1	TGTGCCAGCAGTTTAGAGGTCCGGTTTGGAGCTTTCTTT	CASSLEVRFGAFF
TRBV7-3	-	TRBD1	11	TRBJ1-2	TGTGCCGGACAGGGGGCATTTGGCTACACCTTC	CAGQGAFGYTF
TRBV15	-	-	12	TRBJ1-2	TGTGCCACCAGCAGCTGGGGCTATGGCTACACCTTC	CATSSWGYGYTF
TRBV20-1	-	-	11	TRBJ2-7	TGCAGTGCCGGGTGGTTGGACGAGCAGTACTTC	CSAGWLDEQYF
TRBV7-2	few	-	14	TRBJ1-5	TGTGCCAGCAGCCAATACAGGGTAAGTCAGCCCCAGCATTTT	CASSQYRVSQPQHF
TRBV29-1	few	-	12	TRBJ2-7	TGCAGCGTTGGTGCTCAGGGTTACGAGCAGTACTTC	CSVGAQGYEQYF